The 31 T cell receptor beta chains given below trace back to one sample, sequenced in a study of blood T cell repertoires in COVID-19. Generated by immunoSEQ multiplex PCR, the TCRdb table keeps only in-frame clones and is missing some. Of about 62,000 clones in the sample, 83% were seen once. Sequenced: peripheral blood. The source is a human donor in a cohort sampled during active COVID-19.

The chain links TRBV3-1 (or the pseudogene TRBV3-2) to TRBJ2-1; 9 bases line up with TRBD2. The germline gives CDR1 LGHDT, CDR2 YNNKEL (reference sequence). The CDR3 consists of 15 residues. V lost 1 base and J lost 7; bases outside the gene matches: 5. This CDR3 is CASSQGTSVSNEQFF. The DNA of the CDR3 is TGTGCCAGCAGCCAAGGGACTAGCGTTTCGAATGAGCAGTTCTTC.

The chain uses TRBV19 and TRBJ2-5; 12 bases are a match to TRBD2. Germline V gene lookup returns CDR1 LNHDA and CDR2 SQIVND (reference sequence). Trimming cost V 7 bases and J 6 bases; bases outside gene matches: 12. The CDR3 totals 16 residues. The CDR3 DNA follows: TGTGCCAGTACCTCTCTAGCGGGAGGGGGTAAAAAGACCCAGTACTTC. It codes for CASTSLAGGGKKTQYF.

This sequence joins TRBV15 and TRBJ2-7, with TRBD1 matching 8 bases. Unmatched junction bases numbered 7, after V lost 3 bases and J lost 0 bases. The CDR3 runs 16 residues. CDR1 and CDR2 from the germline V gene are LNHNV and YYDKDF (reference sequence). CDR3 DNA sequence: TGTGCCACCAGCAGGGCATCCGGGACAGGCTCCTACGAGCAGTACTTC. It specifies CATSRASGTGSYEQYF.

In DNA form, the CDR3 reads TGTGCCACCAGTGATTCCGGAGGGAACAGTAAGAATGAGCAGTTCTTC. Translating it yields CATSDSGGNSKNEQFF. The chain links TRBV24-1 to TRBJ2-1; a weak D match, TRBD2 (6 bases). V was shortened by 2 bases and J by 7 bases, with 17 bases between the two germline ends. The CDR3 loop spans 16 amino acids. Germline V CDR1 and CDR2: KGHDR, SFDVKD.

This clone was counted once. This chain links TRBV11-1 with TRBJ2-1, with TRBD2 identical over 8 bases. V was pared by 3 bases and J by 6 bases, with 4 bases of the junction left unmatched. CDR3 length: 14 amino acids. Germline CDR1 and CDR2: SGHAT and FQDESV (reference sequence). CDR3 bases: TGTGCCAGCAGCTTGAACCGGGGGGGCAATGAGCAGTTCTTC. Its protein product is CASSLNRGGNEQFF.

This chain uses TRBV27 with TRBJ1-2; 9 bases align to TRBD1. This CDR3 is 16 amino acids long. V was clipped by 3 bases and J by 0 bases; unmatched bases: 5. Germline CDR1 reads MNHEY; CDR2 reads SMNVEV (reference sequence). Here the CDR3 DNA reads TGTGCCAGCAGTTTCCTCGGACAGGGGACTAACTATGGCTACACCTTC. Amino acid sequence: CASSFLGQGTNYGYTF.

The genes are TRBV18 and TRBJ1-4; D call uncertain. Trimming left V 3 bases short and J 3 bases short, with 17 bases between. The CDR3 consists of 17 residues. The V gene's germline CDR1 is KGHSH and CDR2 LQKENI. The CDR3 nucleotides read TGTGCCAGCTCACCTAACTTGTTGGGCGCGTCTAATGAAAAACTGTTTTTT. It yields the protein CASSPNLLGASNEKLFF.

This rearrangement joins TRBV19 to TRBJ2-3; D is perhaps TRBD2 (5 bases). The CDR3 has 16 amino acids. V was cut by 3 bases and J by 3 bases, with 16 bases left in between. From germline, CDR1 is LNHDA and CDR2 SQIVND (reference sequence). The CDR3 region is CASSILSDTGTDTQYF. The CDR3 bases are TGTGCCAGTAGTATCCTCTCCGACACGGGGACAGATACGCAGTATTTT.

This sequence joins TRBV18 and TRBJ2-3, with D perhaps TRBD2 (6 bases). The CDR3 contains 17 residues. Germline CDR1 and CDR2: KGHSH and LQKENI. V lost 0 bases and J 2 bases, leaving 15 bases between the germline ends. The CDR3: CASSPPRTGVTTDTQYF. As DNA, the CDR3 is TGTGCCAGCTCACCACCGAGAACGGGGGTTACCACAGATACGCAGTATTTT.

This clone has just one count. The chain employs TRBV7-2 and TRBJ2-7; unclear D gene. The V and J ends lost 5 bases and 5 bases respectively, with 19 bases between them. The CDR3 totals 15 residues. Germline-derived CDR1 and CDR2 are SGHTA and FQGNSA. This CDR3 is CASSRGGRSPHEQYF. CDR3 sequence (DNA): TGTGCCAGCAGCCGTGGTGGCCGGAGCCCCCACGAGCAGTACTTC.

Only one count was recorded for this clone. V is TRBV5-6 and J is TRBJ2-3, with 7 bases matching TRBD2. This CDR3 is 14 amino acids long. After removal of 2 bases from V and 1 base from J, the junction contained 1 base not matched to a gene. Germline CDR1 and CDR2: SGHDT and YYEEEE. The CDR3 DNA follows: TGTGCCAGCAGCTTTGCGGGGGGCACAGATACGCAGTATTTT. Translating gives CASSFAGGTDTQYF.

This clone came up once. The rearrangement uses TRBV6-6 and TRBJ2-1, with 7 bases fitting TRBD2. CDR1 MNHNY and CDR2 SVGAGI come from the germline V gene (reference sequence). The CDR3 totals 16 residues. V lost 2 bases to trimming and J lost 3 bases; unmatched junction nucleotides: 7. The CDR3 region is CASSYVSGVDYNEQFF. The CDR3 coding sequence is TGTGCCAGCAGTTACGTGAGCGGGGTTGACTACAATGAGCAGTTCTTC.

This chain links TRBV19 with TRBJ1-3; unclear D gene. The V gene's germline CDR1 is LNHDA and CDR2 SQIVND (reference sequence). The CDR3 spans 16 residues. V was pared by 5 bases and J by 0 bases, with 14 bases between. Here the CDR3 DNA reads TGTGCCAGTAGTCCCCTCTATTTGAGCTCTGGAAACACCATATATTTT. It codes for CASSPLYLSSGNTIYF.

The V call is TRBV2, the J call TRBJ1-6; D remains ambiguous. The CDR3 has 16 amino acids. Germline CDR1 is SNHLY and CDR2 is FYNNEI. Trimming stripped 7 bases from V and 0 bases from J, with 13 bases between. The CDR3 loop is CASTEQISSYNSPLHF. DNA for the CDR3: TGTGCCAGCACGGAACAGATCAGCTCCTATAATTCACCCCTCCACTTT.

The chain uses TRBV18 and TRBJ2-7; 8 bases line up with TRBD1. Germline V lookup: CDR1 KGHSH, CDR2 LQKENI. The CDR3 has 14 residues. J lost 7 bases, V lost 4 bases, and 9 bases had no gene match. CDR3: CASSRTGKGREQYF. CDR3 in DNA: TGTGCCAGCTCACGGACAGGGAAGGGCCGGGAGCAGTACTTC.

This chain connects TRBV5-4 to TRBJ2-7, with D unclear. The length of the CDR3 is 13 residues. Trimming took off 0 bases at V and 7 bases at J, with 11 bases between the two ends. In germline, CDR1 is SGHNT, CDR2 YYREEE (reference sequence). CDR3 coding DNA: TGTGCCAGCAGCTTGGAGAGCAGGCTAGAGCAGTACTTC. Its translation: CASSLESRLEQYF.

V usage is TRBV9 and J usage is TRBJ2-1, with 7 bases fitting TRBD2. This CDR3 contains 18 residues. In germline, CDR1 is SGDLS, CDR2 YYNGEE. Unmatched junction bases numbered 12, after V lost 3 bases and J lost 0 bases. In DNA form, the CDR3 reads TGTGCCAGCAGCGCCTCACTAGCGAGTCCCAGCTCCTACAATGAGCAGTTCTTC. Protein product: CASSASLASPSSYNEQFF.

The gene calls are TRBV6-6 and TRBJ1-5, with 8 bases lining up with TRBD1. V dropped 5 bases and J dropped 7; count of bases not matched to a gene: 13. Germline loops: CDR1 MNHNY, CDR2 SVGAGI (reference sequence). The CDR3 totals 16 residues. The CDR3 is CASSRHPGQGHQPQHF. CDR3 sequence (DNA): TGTGCCAGCAGTCGACATCCTGGACAGGGACACCAGCCCCAGCATTTT.

The chain is built from TRBV5-4 and TRBJ2-3, with D possibly TRBD2 on 7 matching bases. Trimming shortened V by 4 bases and J by 4 bases, and 16 bases separated the two germline ends. The germline CDR1 and CDR2 sequences are SGHNT and YYREEE (reference sequence). This CDR3 region has 15 residues. The CDR3 sequence is CASSLAGARSDTQYF. CDR3 sequence (DNA): TGTGCCAGCAGCCTTGCGGGGGCGCGGTCAGATACGCAGTATTTT.

V gene TRBV5-8 combines with J gene TRBJ1-5; perhaps TRBD1 as D (6 bases). Trimming stripped 5 bases from V and 5 bases from J, with 17 bases between. The CDR3 spans 15 residues. CDR1 and CDR2 (germline): SGHTS, YDEGEE. CDR3 in DNA: TGTGCCAGCAGGGGCTATACAGGGAGGGATCAGCCCCAGCATTTT. Translated, it gives CASRGYTGRDQPQHF.

The chain uses TRBV7-9 and TRBJ1-5; D is unclear. The CDR3 consists of 14 residues. Trimming stripped 5 bases from V and 0 bases from J, with 8 bases between. Germline lookup yields CDR1 SEHNR and CDR2 FQNEAQ (reference sequence). The CDR3: CASSHSNSNQPQHF. The CDR3 DNA sequence: TGTGCCAGCAGCCATAGTAATAGCAATCAGCCCCAGCATTTT. The full variable domain, its missing parts supplied by reference TRBV7-9 and TRBJ1-5, is DTGVSQNPRHKITKRGQNVTFRCDPISEHNRLYWYRQTLGQGPEFLTYFQNEAQLEKSRLLSDRFSAERPKGSFSTLEIQRTEQGDSAMYLCASSHSNSNQPQHFGDGTRLSIL.

This chain links TRBV6-5 with TRBJ2-5; D is perhaps TRBD1 (5 bases). The ends were cut back, 5 bases at V and 0 bases at J, with 7 bases in the middle. CDR1 MNHEY and CDR2 SVGAGI come from the germline V gene. The CDR3 extends over 13 amino acids. The CDR3 is CASSLTDQETQYF. The CDR3 coding sequence is TGTGCCAGCAGTCTGACAGACCAAGAGACCCAGTACTTC.

The chain couples TRBV10-3 to TRBJ1-4; weak D call: TRBD1 (5 bases). Trimming shortened V by 6 bases and J by 8 bases, and 19 bases separated the two germline ends. Germline CDR1 is ENHRY and CDR2 is SYGVKD. CDR3 length equals 15 residues. The CDR3 region has the DNA TGTGCCATCAGACCCAATGGGGGGACGGGGGAAAAACTGTTTTTT. Translated: CAIRPNGGTGEKLFF.

The J gene is TRBJ1-4, the V gene TRBV15; 8 bases agree with TRBD1. There are 18 residues in the CDR3. V shed 1 base, J shed 8 bases, and the junction held 15 bases outside the gene matches. The germline V gene has CDR1 LNHNV and CDR2 YYDKDF (reference sequence). The CDR3 coding sequence is TGTGCCACCAGCAGAGGAGACAGGGGCTTTGAACCCACAGAAAAACTGTTTTTT. Translated, it gives CATSRGDRGFEPTEKLFF.

The chain recombines TRBV2 with TRBJ2-3, with 7 bases aligning to TRBD2. The V and J ends lost 7 bases and 3 bases, in that order; junction bases with no gene match: 4. Germline V gene sequence: CDR1 SNHLY, CDR2 FYNNEI. The CDR3 runs to 13 residues. CDR3 sequence reads: CASKAGVTDTQYF. The DNA of the CDR3 is TGTGCCAGCAAGGCGGGGGTTACAGATACGCAGTATTTT.

The chain uses TRBV5-1 and TRBJ2-7, with 11 positions matching TRBD2. CDR1 and CDR2 (germline): SGHRS, YFSETQ. The CDR3 is 16 amino acids. J lost 5 bases, V lost 2 bases, and 9 bases had no gene match. The CDR3 DNA reads TGCGCCAGCAGCTTAGGTAGCGGGAGGGCCCGGAACGAGCAGTACTTC. It encodes CASSLGSGRARNEQYF.

The J gene is TRBJ2-1, the V gene TRBV25-1, with TRBD2 matching 7 bases. The CDR3 length is 16 residues. The germline CDR1 and CDR2 sequences are MGHDK and SYGVNS. V shed 0 bases and J 9 bases; nucleotides not matched to a gene: 11. The chain's CDR3 is CASSEYGAGEKTEQFF. Written as DNA, the CDR3 is TGTGCCAGCAGTGAATATGGGGCGGGAGAGAAAACTGAGCAGTTCTTC.

This chain connects TRBV7-9 to TRBJ2-1; possibly TRBD1 for D (5 bases). Germline CDR1 is SEHNR and CDR2 is FQNEAQ (reference sequence). This CDR3 region has 15 residues. Trimming removed 2 bases at V and 2 bases at J, with 10 bases between. CDR3 residues: CASSLPIGAYNEQFF. CDR3 bases: TGTGCCAGCAGCTTACCGATAGGGGCCTACAATGAGCAGTTCTTC.

The chain employs TRBV2 and TRBJ2-5, with TRBD1 as a possible D gene (6 bases). Trimming left V 6 bases short and J 1 base short, with 9 bases between. Germline CDR1 is SNHLY and CDR2 is FYNNEI. The CDR3 extends over 13 amino acids. The CDR3 DNA follows: TGTGCCAGCAGACGGGACACCCAAGAGACCCAGTACTTC. Translated: CASRRDTQETQYF.

J is TRBJ2-1 and V is TRBV3-1 (or the pseudogene TRBV3-2); perhaps TRBD1 as D (6 bases). CDR3 length equals 12 residues. CDR1 is LGHDT and CDR2 is YNNKEL in the germline V gene (reference sequence). Trimming pared 1 base from V and 9 bases from J, leaving 7 bases between. The DNA of the CDR3 is TGTGCCAGCAGCCAAGTAGGGGGTGAGCAGTTCTTC. This gives the protein CASSQVGGEQFF.

The chain links TRBV7-9 to TRBJ1-2; D gene uncertain. CDR3 size: 12 residues. Trimming took 1 base from V and 6 from J, leaving 6 bases between them. CDR1 and CDR2 (germline): SEHNR, FQNEAQ (reference sequence). The CDR3 DNA follows: TGTGCCAGCAGCTTAGAGCTTGATGGCTACACCTTC. Translated, it gives CASSLELDGYTF.